The rows below give T cell receptor beta chains drawn from one sample of a study of blood T cell repertoires in COVID-19. Libraries were prepared by immunoSEQ multiplex PCR; TCRdb keeps only in-frame clonotypes and omits some of them. The data show roughly 53,000 clones, with roughly 90% seen just once and 2.5% to 3% held by the top ten. Sequencing was performed on peripheral blood. The receptor set was obtained from an elderly man with acute or convalescent COVID-19. Both conserved end residues are part of each CDR3. Each record gives: D gene, J gene, V gene, CDR3 length, clone size, CDR3 DNA, CDR3 protein. D genes are given only for firm matches. Clone size, where shown, is once, few, many, or a class for clones that have expanded.

d_call: .
j_call: TRBJ2-2
v_call: TRBV27
cdr3_length: 15
clone_size: .
cdr3_nt: TGTGCCAGCAGTCGACGGGTCTTAGGGGGCGGGGAGCTGTTTTTT
cdr3_aa: CASSRRVLGGGELFF

d_call: .
j_call: TRBJ2-5
v_call: TRBV28
cdr3_length: 13
clone_size: .
cdr3_nt: TGTGCCAGCAGACGGACAAATAAAGAGACCCAGTACTTC
cdr3_aa: CASRRTNKETQYF

d_call: TRBD2
j_call: TRBJ2-1
v_call: TRBV27
cdr3_length: 18
clone_size: .
cdr3_nt: TGTGCCAGCAGTTTATCTTCCGGGGGGGCGAGCTCCTACAATGAGCAGTTCTTC
cdr3_aa: CASSLSSGGASSYNEQFF

d_call: .
j_call: TRBJ2-7
v_call: TRBV5-6
cdr3_length: 14
clone_size: .
cdr3_nt: TGTGCCAGCAGCTTGGGGGCGGGGCGAAAAGAGCAGTACTTC
cdr3_aa: CASSLGAGRKEQYF

d_call: TRBD1
j_call: TRBJ1-1
v_call: TRBV11-2
cdr3_length: 15
clone_size: .
cdr3_nt: TGTGCCAGCAGCTTCGGACAGGGGGGTAACACTGAAGCTTTCTTT
cdr3_aa: CASSFGQGGNTEAFF

d_call: TRBD1
j_call: TRBJ2-2
v_call: TRBV19
cdr3_length: 13
clone_size: .
cdr3_nt: TGTGCCAGTAAAGGGGGCGGAACCGGGGAGCTGTTTTTT
cdr3_aa: CASKGGGTGELFF

d_call: .
j_call: TRBJ2-7
v_call: TRBV14
cdr3_length: 14
clone_size: .
cdr3_nt: TGTGCCAGCAGTCCCCTGGAAAGACTCAGCGAGCAGTACTTC
cdr3_aa: CASSPLERLSEQYF

d_call: .
j_call: TRBJ1-3
v_call: TRBV28
cdr3_length: 13
clone_size: few
cdr3_nt: TGTGCCAGCAAGAGGCCCTCTGGAAACACCATATATTTT
cdr3_aa: CASKRPSGNTIYF

d_call: .
j_call: TRBJ2-2
v_call: TRBV6-5
cdr3_length: 11
clone_size: .
cdr3_nt: TGTGCCAGCAGTTCAGCCGGGGAGCTGTTTTTT
cdr3_aa: CASSSAGELFF

d_call: TRBD1
j_call: TRBJ2-1
v_call: TRBV14
cdr3_length: 16
clone_size: once
cdr3_nt: TGTGCCAGCAGCCGGGGACAGGGGGGCTCCTACAATGAGCAGTTCTTC
cdr3_aa: CASSRGQGGSYNEQFF

d_call: TRBD1
j_call: TRBJ2-7
v_call: TRBV6-6
cdr3_length: 15
clone_size: .
cdr3_nt: TGTGCCAGCAGTCAACCGGGACAGGGATCCTACGAGCAGTACTTC
cdr3_aa: CASSQPGQGSYEQYF

d_call: .
j_call: TRBJ1-2
v_call: TRBV2
cdr3_length: 13
clone_size: few
cdr3_nt: TGTGCCAGCAGTGAGCGGGTTAACTATGGCTACACCTTC
cdr3_aa: CASSERVNYGYTF

d_call: .
j_call: TRBJ1-2
v_call: TRBV19
cdr3_length: 15
clone_size: .
cdr3_nt: TGTGCCAGTAGTATAGCAAGGACTACTAACTATGGCTACACCTTC
cdr3_aa: CASSIARTTNYGYTF

d_call: .
j_call: TRBJ2-1
v_call: TRBV29-1
cdr3_length: 13
clone_size: .
cdr3_nt: TGCAGCAGCAAGGGGGTCCTGCCCAATGAGCAGTTCTTC
cdr3_aa: CSSKGVLPNEQFF

d_call: TRBD1
j_call: TRBJ1-1
v_call: TRBV6-5
cdr3_length: 16
clone_size: .
cdr3_nt: TGTGCCAGCAGTTTCCGGACAGGGTGGAGGGACACTGAAGCTTTCTTT
cdr3_aa: CASSFRTGWRDTEAFF

d_call: TRBD2
j_call: TRBJ2-2
v_call: TRBV2
cdr3_length: 15
clone_size: .
cdr3_nt: TGTGCCAGCACTCTACTAGCGTCGAACACCGGGGAGCTGTTTTTT
cdr3_aa: CASTLLASNTGELFF

d_call: TRBD1
j_call: TRBJ1-3
v_call: TRBV7-9
cdr3_length: 15
clone_size: .
cdr3_nt: TGTGCCAGCAGCTTAGACGGGACAGTCGGAAACACCATATATTTT
cdr3_aa: CASSLDGTVGNTIYF

d_call: .
j_call: TRBJ1-3
v_call: TRBV18
cdr3_length: 15
clone_size: .
cdr3_nt: TGTGCCAGCTCACCACCCTCCGGCTCTGGAAACACCATATATTTT
cdr3_aa: CASSPPSGSGNTIYF

d_call: .
j_call: TRBJ2-7
v_call: TRBV4-1
cdr3_length: 17
clone_size: .
cdr3_nt: TGCGCCAGCAGCCAAGGTCGAGGGGGTAGGAACTCCTACGAGCAGTACTTC
cdr3_aa: CASSQGRGGRNSYEQYF

d_call: TRBD1
j_call: TRBJ2-3
v_call: TRBV11-3
cdr3_length: 17
clone_size: .
cdr3_nt: TGTGCCAGCAGCTTAGTAGCTCCACAGGGGGCCACAGATACGCAGTATTTT
cdr3_aa: CASSLVAPQGATDTQYF

d_call: .
j_call: TRBJ2-5
v_call: TRBV9
cdr3_length: 17
clone_size: .
cdr3_nt: TGTGCCAGCAGCGTAGCGTCCGGGACAAGAACCCAAGAGACCCAGTACTTC
cdr3_aa: CASSVASGTRTQETQYF

d_call: TRBD1
j_call: TRBJ1-2
v_call: TRBV18
cdr3_length: 16
clone_size: .
cdr3_nt: TGTGCCAGCTCACCGCCCGGGACAGGGAACGGTTGGGGCTACACCTTC
cdr3_aa: CASSPPGTGNGWGYTF

d_call: TRBD1
j_call: TRBJ1-4
v_call: TRBV7-8
cdr3_length: 14
clone_size: .
cdr3_nt: TGTGCCAGCAGGAAAACAGGGGCGGGTGAAAAACTGTTTTTT
cdr3_aa: CASRKTGAGEKLFF

d_call: TRBD2
j_call: TRBJ2-3
v_call: TRBV6-2/TRBV6-3
cdr3_length: 18
clone_size: .
cdr3_nt: TGTGCCAGCAGTTACTTTAGCGGGGGCCCAGGTATCACAGATACGCAGTATTTT
cdr3_aa: CASSYFSGGPGITDTQYF

d_call: TRBD1
j_call: TRBJ1-1
v_call: TRBV12-3/TRBV12-4
cdr3_length: 13
clone_size: .
cdr3_nt: TGTGCCAGCAGTCCGTACAGGGGCACTGAAGCTTTCTTT
cdr3_aa: CASSPYRGTEAFF

d_call: .
j_call: TRBJ2-5
v_call: TRBV10-3
cdr3_length: 12
clone_size: .
cdr3_nt: TGTGCCATCAGCCACCGCGGAGAGACCCAGTACTTC
cdr3_aa: CAISHRGETQYF

d_call: TRBD2
j_call: TRBJ2-1
v_call: TRBV5-4
cdr3_length: 15
clone_size: .
cdr3_nt: TGTGCCAGCAGCTCACTAGCGGGGCGTTACAATGAGCAGTTCTTC
cdr3_aa: CASSSLAGRYNEQFF

d_call: TRBD2
j_call: TRBJ2-1
v_call: TRBV9
cdr3_length: 15
clone_size: .
cdr3_nt: TGTGCCAGCAGTCATAGCGGGAGCTCCTACAATGAGCAGTTCTTC
cdr3_aa: CASSHSGSSYNEQFF

d_call: .
j_call: TRBJ2-5
v_call: TRBV5-1
cdr3_length: 15
clone_size: .
cdr3_nt: TGCGCCAGCAGCCCCGGGACACCCTACCAAGAGACCCAGTACTTC
cdr3_aa: CASSPGTPYQETQYF

d_call: .
j_call: TRBJ2-1
v_call: TRBV5-6
cdr3_length: 15
clone_size: .
cdr3_nt: TGTGCCAGCAGCTTGGTCGGCGGGGGCCGGAATGAGCAGTTCTTC
cdr3_aa: CASSLVGGGRNEQFF

d_call: .
j_call: TRBJ1-2
v_call: TRBV5-6
cdr3_length: 14
clone_size: .
cdr3_nt: TGTGCCAGCAGGTTCCGCGGGGGAGGCTATGGCTACACCTTC
cdr3_aa: CASRFRGGGYGYTF

d_call: .
j_call: TRBJ2-1
v_call: TRBV6-1
cdr3_length: 13
clone_size: .
cdr3_nt: TGTGCCAGCAGTGAGGGAGGTCACGGTGAGCAGTTCTTC
cdr3_aa: CASSEGGHGEQFF

d_call: .
j_call: TRBJ1-4
v_call: TRBV7-9
cdr3_length: 14
clone_size: .
cdr3_nt: TGTGCCAGCAGCTTACAGGTGACTAATGAAAAACTGTTTTTT
cdr3_aa: CASSLQVTNEKLFF

d_call: .
j_call: TRBJ1-2
v_call: TRBV18
cdr3_length: 13
clone_size: .
cdr3_nt: TGTGCCAGCTCACCACAAAACAGGGAAGGCTACACCTTC
cdr3_aa: CASSPQNREGYTF

d_call: TRBD1
j_call: TRBJ2-7
v_call: TRBV6-4
cdr3_length: 15
clone_size: .
cdr3_nt: TGTGCCAGCAGTGACCCGGACAGGGTTTGCTACGAGCAGTACTTC
cdr3_aa: CASSDPDRVCYEQYF

d_call: TRBD1
j_call: TRBJ1-4
v_call: TRBV3-1/TRBV3-2
cdr3_length: 16
clone_size: .
cdr3_nt: TGTGCCAGCAGCCGGACAGGGGGGCCGGGAGGAGAAAAACTGTTTTTT
cdr3_aa: CASSRTGGPGGEKLFF

d_call: .
j_call: TRBJ1-4
v_call: TRBV5-1
cdr3_length: 15
clone_size: .
cdr3_nt: TGCGCCAGCAGCTTACAGGGTAGGACGAATGAAAAACTGTTTTTT
cdr3_aa: CASSLQGRTNEKLFF

d_call: .
j_call: TRBJ2-7
v_call: TRBV9
cdr3_length: 14
clone_size: .
cdr3_nt: TGTGCCAGCAGCCCCACAGGGTCGGGGTACGAGCAGTACTTC
cdr3_aa: CASSPTGSGYEQYF

d_call: .
j_call: TRBJ2-1
v_call: TRBV19
cdr3_length: 15
clone_size: .
cdr3_nt: TGTGCCAGTAGTATCTTCCTAGGCTATCACAATGAGCAGTTCTTC
cdr3_aa: CASSIFLGYHNEQFF

d_call: .
j_call: TRBJ2-2
v_call: TRBV7-6
cdr3_length: 17
clone_size: .
cdr3_nt: TGTGCCAGCAGCCATAGCGGACAGGCCGCGAACACCGGGGAGCTGTTTTTT
cdr3_aa: CASSHSGQAANTGELFF

d_call: .
j_call: TRBJ1-2
v_call: TRBV9
cdr3_length: 16
clone_size: .
cdr3_nt: TGTGCCAGCAGCCCCCACCAGATCGGCGGTAACTATGGCTACACCTTC
cdr3_aa: CASSPHQIGGNYGYTF

d_call: TRBD1
j_call: TRBJ1-5
v_call: TRBV6-6
cdr3_length: 15
clone_size: .
cdr3_nt: TGTGCCAGCGTCCCGACAGGGGGCTTCAATCAGCCCCAGCATTTT
cdr3_aa: CASVPTGGFNQPQHF

d_call: .
j_call: TRBJ2-5
v_call: TRBV2
cdr3_length: 15
clone_size: .
cdr3_nt: TGTGCCAGCGACTTTCTTGGCGGATTCCAAGAGACCCAGTACTTC
cdr3_aa: CASDFLGGFQETQYF

d_call: TRBD1
j_call: TRBJ2-1
v_call: TRBV9
cdr3_length: 14
clone_size: .
cdr3_nt: TGTGCCAGCAGCGTGACAGGGCTGAGCAATGAGCAGTTCTTC
cdr3_aa: CASSVTGLSNEQFF

d_call: TRBD1
j_call: TRBJ2-5
v_call: TRBV7-9
cdr3_length: 16
clone_size: .
cdr3_nt: TGTGCCAGCAGCTTAGCATCGGGACAGCCCCAAGAGACCCAGTACTTC
cdr3_aa: CASSLASGQPQETQYF

d_call: .
j_call: TRBJ1-5
v_call: TRBV19
cdr3_length: 14
clone_size: few
cdr3_nt: TGTGCCAGTAGTATAGTTCCGGGGAATCAGCCCCAGCATTTT
cdr3_aa: CASSIVPGNQPQHF

d_call: .
j_call: TRBJ2-1
v_call: TRBV9
cdr3_length: 15
clone_size: few
cdr3_nt: TGTGCCAGCAGCGTAGAGGACAGATTCTACAATGAGCAGTTCTTC
cdr3_aa: CASSVEDRFYNEQFF

d_call: .
j_call: TRBJ2-5
v_call: TRBV5-4
cdr3_length: 15
clone_size: .
cdr3_nt: TGTGCCAGCAGCCCGCCGACAGGGTCGGGGGTGACCCAGTACTTC
cdr3_aa: CASSPPTGSGVTQYF

d_call: .
j_call: TRBJ1-5
v_call: TRBV30
cdr3_length: 14
clone_size: .
cdr3_nt: TGTGCCTGGAGTCTACGGTATAGCAATCAGCCCCAGCATTTT
cdr3_aa: CAWSLRYSNQPQHF

d_call: TRBD1
j_call: TRBJ2-3
v_call: TRBV18
cdr3_length: 16
clone_size: .
cdr3_nt: TGTGCCAGCTCAACCTCAGGGGGCCGCGACACAGATACGCAGTATTTT
cdr3_aa: CASSTSGGRDTDTQYF

d_call: TRBD2
j_call: TRBJ2-1
v_call: TRBV2
cdr3_length: 14
clone_size: .
cdr3_nt: TGTGCCAGCAGGTATCCTAGCGGCTACAATGAGCAGTTCTTC
cdr3_aa: CASRYPSGYNEQFF

d_call: .
j_call: TRBJ1-6
v_call: TRBV11-2
cdr3_length: 15
clone_size: .
cdr3_nt: TGTGCCAGCAGCTTAGGGGCAGGGGTCAATTCACCCCTCCACTTT
cdr3_aa: CASSLGAGVNSPLHF

d_call: .
j_call: TRBJ1-4
v_call: TRBV18
cdr3_length: 14
clone_size: .
cdr3_nt: TGTGCCAGCTCACCAGTAGGGAGGGATGAAAAACTGTTTTTT
cdr3_aa: CASSPVGRDEKLFF

d_call: TRBD1
j_call: TRBJ2-7
v_call: TRBV7-2
cdr3_length: 14
clone_size: few
cdr3_nt: TGTGCCAGCAGCATAGACAGGGATATCTACGAGCAGTACTTC
cdr3_aa: CASSIDRDIYEQYF